This T cell receptor beta chain appears in the sequencing data of a study of graft-versus-host responses after intestinal transplantation. Turning to the study itself: Anti-thymocyte globulin induction was given to all recipients, followed by tacrolimus and steroids for roughly 3 years.

Study results and limitations: GvH clones were found in recipient marrow; some appeared first in ileum or blood. Peak levels of circulating GvH clones tracked with early post-transplant HvG declines. Individuals who had graft-donor T cell macrochimerism had allografts that showed high graft-versus-host to host-versus-graft clonal ratios.

V was clipped by 2 bases and J by 6 bases; unmatched bases: 7. Looked up from germline, CDR1 is SGHTA and CDR2 is FQGNSA. The CDR3 extends over 16 amino acids. Generated by immunoSEQ multiplex PCR, the TCRdb table keeps only in-frame clones and is missing some. Counted here are about 9,800 clones, under 85% occurring once; the ten biggest clones make up around a quarter. Points on this clone: What it binds is unknown.

Both intraepithelial and lamina propria lymphocytes were released by processing graft tissue. The sequence was collected from a human patient who received an intestinal transplant, so some T cells may come from the graft donor. This chain connects TRBV7-2 to TRBJ2-2; 9 nucleotides match TRBD2. The sample was ileum tissue, taken roughly 530 days after intestinal transplant. The CDR3 spells CASSLWAGGPPGELFF. CDR3 nucleotides: TGTGCCAGCAGCTTATGGGCGGGGGGGCCCCCCGGGGAGCTGTTTTTT.